The rows below give T cell receptor beta chains drawn from one sample of a study of T cells in localized non-small cell lung cancer. Method: immunoSEQ multiplex PCR; TCRdb's copy keeps in-frame clones and lacks some. In the table there are 50,000 to 70,000 clones, roughly nine tenths of which are singletons. The sample in question was peripheral blood, obtained before any cancer treatment. These receptors all come from a man aged 35 to 70 with stage I lung adenocarcinoma. Each CDR3 is given with its conserved first and last residue. The order of the fields is clone size, J gene, CDR3 length, V gene, D gene, CDR3 protein, CDR3 DNA. D genes are given only for firm matches. The size field is filled for only some rows; it gives once, few, many or a size class.

once	TRBJ2-7	15	TRBV2	.	CASTGQSSLAGEQYF	TGTGCCAGCACGGGACAATCCTCCCTCGCAGGCGAGCAGTACTTC
.	TRBJ2-7	11	TRBV7-9	.	CASSVGYEQYF	TGTGCCAGCAGCGTGGGTTACGAGCAGTACTTC
.	TRBJ1-5	14	TRBV2	.	CASSEGAGNQPQHF	TGTGCCAGCAGTGAGGGGGCAGGCAATCAGCCCCAGCATTTT
.	TRBJ2-5	16	TRBV5-1	TRBD1	CASSWTGTGDGETQYF	TGCGCCAGCAGCTGGACCGGGACAGGGGACGGAGAGACCCAGTACTTC
.	TRBJ2-3	15	TRBV10-3	.	CAISERGTYTDTQYF	TGTGCCATCAGTGAGCGAGGGACGTACACAGATACGCAGTATTTT
.	TRBJ2-1	15	TRBV12-5	.	CASGPGEGGDNEQFF	TGTGCTAGTGGTCCCGGGGAGGGGGGAGACAATGAGCAGTTCTTC
.	TRBJ2-7	12	TRBV28	.	CASSLWTSEQYF	TGTGCCAGCAGTTTATGGACTAGCGAGCAGTACTTC
.	TRBJ2-7	13	TRBV30	.	CAWSGGFNYEQYF	TGTGCCTGGAGTGGCGGGTTTAACTACGAGCAGTACTTC
once	TRBJ2-5	16	TRBV15	.	CATSSPKGGLRETQYF	TGTGCCACCAGCAGCCCCAAGGGGGGGCTTAGGGAGACCCAGTACTTC
.	TRBJ2-7	13	TRBV6-1	.	CASSKRQAYEQYF	TGTGCCAGCAGCAAACGACAGGCCTACGAGCAGTACTTC
.	TRBJ2-2	14	TRBV18	.	CASSPRGGPGELFF	TGTGCCAGCTCACCACGAGGCGGACCCGGGGAGCTGTTTTTT
once	TRBJ1-2	13	TRBV5-1	.	CASSFYSNYGYTF	TGCGCCAGCAGCTTCTACAGCAACTATGGCTACACCTTC
.	TRBJ1-1	13	TRBV28	TRBD1	CASSTHQGGKAFF	TGTGCCAGCAGTACCCACCAGGGGGGGAAAGCTTTCTTT
.	TRBJ2-1	17	TRBV4-1	TRBD2	CASSQEPRLAGYNEQFF	TGCGCCAGCAGCCAAGAACCCAGACTAGCGGGGTACAATGAGCAGTTCTTC
.	TRBJ2-2	14	TRBV10-3	.	CAISGSANTGELFF	TGTGCCATCAGTGGGTCTGCGAACACCGGGGAGCTGTTTTTT
.	TRBJ1-1	15	TRBV9	.	CASSEKSSFNTEAFF	TGTGCCAGCAGCGAAAAATCCTCCTTTAACACTGAAGCTTTCTTT